The subject of this entry is one T cell receptor beta chain. This clonotype occurred a few times. Its antigen is still unknown. No much larger clone exists at a distance of one base, and base qualities are not known. Per the germline V gene, ENHRY is the CDR1 and SYGVKD is the CDR2. The CDR3, from cysteine to phenylalanine, totals 13 residues. Only CDR3 DNA is held: 39 bases, read in frame from base 1. V is shortened by 6 bases, J by 0 bases, and the region joining them spans 8 bases. The sample originates from a study of T cell repertoires in cytomegalovirus infection (dated by TCRdb to between 2017 and 2020). As for the study more broadly: Donor HLA type was relevant to the analysis, as public TCR beta signatures indicated carriage of CMV infection together with the matching HLA type.

The instrument given in TCRdb is Illumina HiSeq 1500. TCRdb reworked the public reads: Q25 trimming with fastp, MiXCR clone assembly, productive beta chains retained. Each entry merges the rows of one CDR3 protein and shows their most common DNA and genes. This sample holds a few hundred thousand distinct CDR3 sequences; 15% to 20% were observed only once. 12% of the sample belongs to the ten largest clones. Results the study describes overall, beyond this receptor: In both this cohort and an independent roughly 400-donor cohort, the cumulative frequency of public TCR beta family members distinguished carriers of CMV infection plus the relevant HLA type. The ex vivo response was dominated by HLA-C-restricted CMV-specific TCR beta clonotypes, which also provided the single most frequent clonotype in two of eight donors.

The TCR was taken from a human donor in good health (CMV status not recorded). Some clones in this sample may be carry-over from other donors' samples. The sequenced sample consisted of PBMCs. The chain is encoded by TRBV10-3 joined to TRBJ1-1; confidence is insufficient to name the D gene. CDR3 loop: CAIRGNMNTEAFF. In nucleotides, the sequence is TGTGCCATCAGGGGGAACATGAACACTGAAGCTTTCTTT.